These 5 T cell receptor beta chains originate from one sample sequenced in a study of T cells after yellow fever vaccination. TCRdb reanalysed the 5' RACE reads using MiXCR and keeps one entry per CDR3 protein. The sample lists 250,000 or so distinct CDR3 sequences; roughly 3.7% were seen once. The sample here was PBMCs, taken 15 days after the yellow fever booster vaccination. The receptors stem from a man aged 18 to 30 who received the YFV17D yellow fever vaccine.

This clonotype was seen a few times. The rearrangement links TRBV9 to TRBJ1-1; the D gene is possibly TRBD1 (5 bases). The germline V gene has CDR1 SGDLS and CDR2 YYNGEE. CDR3 length: 15 amino acids. V lost 4 bases to trimming and J lost 2 bases, with 15 bases between them. The CDR3 nucleotides are TGTGCCAGCAGCCCCCGGGGCGCACTCAACACTGAAGCTTTCTTT. Translation gives CASSPRGALNTEAFF.

This clonotype was seen at least ten times. The CDR3 nucleotides read TGCGCCAGCAGCCAAGATCCTCCGATGGACACCGGGGAGCTGTTTTTT. Its translation: CASSQDPPMDTGELFF. The V and J genes are TRBV4-3 and TRBJ2-2; the D is unclear. This CDR3 has 16 residues. Looked up from germline, CDR1 is LGHNA and CDR2 is YSLEER. V was shortened by 0 bases and J by 3 bases, with 11 bases between the two germline ends.

In its sample, this clonotype was seen many times. This chain joins TRBV5-1 and TRBJ2-4; 7 bases line up with TRBD1. J lost 3 bases, V lost 4 bases, and 10 bases had no gene match. This CDR3 is 16 amino acids long. CDR1 and CDR2 (germline): SGHRS, YFSETQ. CDR3 protein: CASSPWATGIKNIQYF. In nucleotides, the CDR3 is TGCGCCAGCAGCCCTTGGGCGACAGGGATCAAAAACATTCAGTACTTC.

There are many counts of this clonotype. V and J are TRBV7-3 and TRBJ2-3, with 11 bases fitting TRBD2. Germline V gene lookup returns CDR1 SGHTA and CDR2 FQGTGA. The CDR3 runs 17 residues. After removal of 2 bases from V and 4 bases from J, the junction contained 8 bases not matched to a gene. The CDR3: CASSLGSSGGFADTQYF. For the CDR3, the DNA is TGTGCCAGCAGCTTAGGTTCTAGCGGGGGGTTCGCAGATACGCAGTATTTT.

This clonotype was seen repeatedly, ten times or more. CDR3 in amino acids: CASSLGRPGPYGYTF. DNA of the CDR3: TGTGCCAGCAGCTTAGGCCGGCCAGGTCCCTATGGCTACACCTTC. The J gene is TRBJ1-2, the V gene TRBV7-8; D call uncertain. The CDR3 is 15 residues long. V lost 1 base and J lost 4, with 13 bases in between. The germline CDR1 and CDR2 sequences are SGHVS and FQNEAQ.